These 9 T cell receptor beta chains came from one sample sequenced in a study of T cells expressing NK-cell markers. TCRdb processed the 5' RACE reads again and assigns one entry to each CDR3 protein, with no DNA. The listing records roughly 430,000 distinct CDR3 sequences. Sequencing was carried out using blood T cells: a sorted CD56 or NKG2C T cell subset, CD4+ or CD8+ T cells, or bulk PBMC T cells (not recorded which). The source is a woman between 18 and 69 years old in good health.

V is TRBV7-8 and J is TRBJ1-1; without DNA, the TCRdb call of TRBD1 cannot be checked. Per the germline V gene, CDR1 is SGHVS and CDR2 is FQNEAQ. This CDR3 has 17 amino acids. CDR3 protein: CASSLALIRGVGTEAFF.

V and J are TRBV7-2 and TRBJ2-3; absent DNA, TCRdb's TRBD1 call cannot be checked. Germline V gives CDR1 SGHTA, CDR2 FQGNSA. This CDR3 has 17 amino acids. CDR3 protein: CASSLRGQGYPPHTQYF.

V is TRBV18 and J is TRBJ2-5. Per the germline V gene, CDR1 is KGHSH and CDR2 is LQKENI. The CDR3 is made up of 14 amino acids. This CDR3 is CASSPPQPPETQYF.

The chain joins TRBV5-6 to TRBJ2-2; TCRdb's assignment of TRBD2 cannot be checked, as there is no DNA. This CDR3 is 14 amino acids long. CDR1 is SGHDT, CDR2 YYEEEE, per germline. The CDR3 sequence: CASSLRGFSGELFF. Complete variable domain (other parts from reference TRBV5-6 and TRBJ2-2): DAGVTQSPTHLIKTRGQQVTLRCSPKSGHDTVSWYQQALGQGPQFIFQYYEEEERQRGNFPDRFSGHQFPNYSSELNVNALLLGDSALYLCASSLRGFSGELFFGEGSRLTVL.

This chain links TRBV25-1 with TRBJ2-2; TCRdb gives TRBD2 as the D gene, but with no DNA this cannot be confirmed. Germline loops: CDR1 MGHDK, CDR2 SYGVNS. The CDR3 covers 15 residues. CDR3 sequence: CASSATSGVSGELFF.

V and J are TRBV9 and TRBJ2-2; TCRdb lists TRBD1, though no DNA is available to test this call. This CDR3 contains 14 residues. Germline CDR1 SGDLS, CDR2 YYNGEE. CDR3 residues: CASSGTTGTGELFF.

The chain is built from TRBV12-5 and TRBJ1-5. The CDR3 covers 15 residues. Germline CDR1 is LGHNT and CDR2 is FRNRAP. This CDR3 is CASGLVPGRVQPQHF.

The rearrangement uses TRBV6-2 or TRBV6-3 and TRBJ2-2; with no DNA, the TCRdb D assignment of TRBD1 cannot be verified. CDR1 and CDR2 from the germline V gene are MNHEY and SVGEGT. The CDR3 extends over 15 amino acids. The CDR3 spells CASSYPGGNTGELFF.

The V gene is TRBV28, the J gene TRBJ1-1. Germline V gene data show CDR1 as MDHEN and CDR2 as SYDVKM. The CDR3 spans 14 residues. The CDR3 sequence is CASSFLGTGTEAFF.